The source of this TCR beta chain is a study of blood T cells in healthy people across ages. Primers used in a second PCR of about 6 to 12 cycles were a sample-barcoded 5' primer and a J-beta primer mix. Every sample produced at least 2.5 million CDR3-containing paired-end reads. TCRdb redid the calling of the 5' RACE reads with MiXCR, one entry per CDR3 protein. In the table there are 750,000 to 950,000 distinct CDR3 sequences, 20% to 30% of which are singletons. Germline values: CDR1 DFQATT, CDR2 SNEGSKA (reference sequence). V was clipped by 3 bases and J by 3 bases; unmatched bases: 5. The CDR3 length is 15 residues. These same data were also listed under a study on T cells of mothers and their children.

Material for sequencing was blood. The chain employs TRBV20-1 and TRBJ2-3; 11 nucleotides agree with TRBD2. This TCR came from a boy between 10 and 17 years old in good health. CDR3 sequence (DNA): TGCAGTGCTAGGGTAACTAGCGGGGGAACAGATACGCAGTATTTT. Translation gives CSARVTSGGTDTQYF.